The 11 T cell receptor beta chains given below trace back to one sample, sequenced in a study of Graves' ophthalmopathy and Graves' hyperthyroidism. Amplification of TCR beta CDR3 regions used RNA transcripts. The workflow started with a first-round RT-PCR run with HTBI primers and then moved on to a second-round multiplex PCR. TCRdb re-derived calls from the multiplex PCR reads in MiXCR, one entry per CDR3 protein. This sample has over a million distinct CDR3 sequences; 35% to 45% occur once, and the top ten carry approximately 12%. Sequencing was carried out using peripheral blood or thyroid tissue (not recorded which). The receptors originated from an adult man with Graves' hyperthyroidism.

This clonotype was seen ten or more times. The chain uses TRBV11-2 and TRBJ1-6; D possibly corresponds to TRBD1 (5 bases). Germline values: CDR1 SGHAT, CDR2 FQNNGV. Deletions cut 5 bases from V and 6 bases from J, with 17 bases between. There are 16 residues in the CDR3. The CDR3 region is CASSLLGDGPNSPLHF. DNA of the CDR3: TGTGCCAGCAGCCTTCTGGGGGACGGACCTAATTCACCCCTCCACTTT. Full variable domain (outside the CDR3, taken from reference TRBV11-2 and TRBJ1-6): EAGVAQSPRYKIIEKRQSVAFWCNPISGHATLYWYQQILGQGPKLLIQFQNNGVVDDSQLPKDRFSAERLKGVDSTLKIQPAKLEDSAVYLCASSLLGDGPNSPLHFGNGTRLTVT.

This clonotype was seen many times. The V gene is TRBV7-9, the J gene TRBJ2-7; D possibly corresponds to TRBD1 (7 bases). Trimming shortened V by 5 bases and J by 8 bases, and 16 bases separated the two germline ends. CDR1 SEHNR and CDR2 FQNEAQ come from the germline V gene (reference sequence). The CDR3 length is 13 residues. CDR3 amino acids: CASSPGQSGQQYF. CDR3 nucleotide sequence: TGTGCCAGCAGCCCGGGACAGAGCGGGCAGCAGTACTTC.

About this clonotype: A much larger clone lies a single base off, so this may be a read error. The CDR3 DNA sequence: TGTGCCAGCAGCGCAGGGTCCGTGTTATCTGGGGCCAACGTCCTGACTTTC. Amino acid sequence: CASSAGSVLSGANVLTF. The rearrangement uses TRBV9 and TRBJ2-6, with D tentatively TRBD1 (5 bases). The germline V and J ends were trimmed by 3 bases and 1 base, with 14 bases remaining between them. This CDR3 region has 17 residues. In germline, CDR1 is SGDLS, CDR2 YYNGEE.

This clonotype occurred a few times. The chain combines TRBV5-5 with TRBJ1-5; a weak D match, TRBD1 (5 bases). V gave up 7 bases and J gave up 2 bases, with 19 bases separating them. Germline CDR1 reads SGHKS; CDR2 reads YYEKEE (reference sequence). There are 16 residues in the CDR3. The CDR3 DNA sequence: TGTGCCAGCGCCCCCCGCCGGGGCGACGGCAATCAGCCCCAGCATTTT. Translating gives CASAPRRGDGNQPQHF.

The chain uses TRBV7-9 and TRBJ2-5; D call uncertain. The V end lost 6 bases, the J end lost 6 bases, and 11 bases lay between the germline ends. Germline V CDR1 and CDR2: SEHNR, FQNEAQ (reference sequence). CDR3 length equals 12 residues. CDR3 coding DNA: TGTGCCAGCAGTCCCACCGGCCAGACCCAGTACTTC. Translated: CASSPTGQTQYF.

This clonotype was counted many times. The chain couples TRBV20-1 to TRBJ2-5; unclear D gene. Trimming took 5 bases from V and 1 from J, leaving 11 bases between them. The V gene's germline CDR1 is DFQATT and CDR2 SNEGSKA (reference sequence). The CDR3 has 13 amino acids. CDR3 nucleotides: TGCAGTGCTGGAACTACTGCCCAAGAGACCCAGTACTTC. Translating it yields CSAGTTAQETQYF.

V gene TRBV6-5 combines with J gene TRBJ2-7; 7 nucleotides line up with TRBD1. The V and J ends lost 6 bases and 3 bases, in that order; junction bases with no gene match: 8. CDR3 length: 14 amino acids. The germline V gene has CDR1 MNHEY and CDR2 SVGAGI. The CDR3 protein is CASRPTGNRYEQYF. The DNA for the CDR3 is TGTGCCAGCAGACCGACAGGGAACCGCTACGAGCAGTACTTC.

This chain uses TRBV30 with TRBJ1-5; D is ambiguous. The CDR3 has 12 residues. V lost 5 bases and J 1 base, leaving 6 bases between the germline ends. The V gene's germline CDR1 is GTSNPN and CDR2 SVGIG (reference sequence). CDR3 protein: CAWDQSNQPQHF. CDR3 coding DNA: TGTGCCTGGGACCAAAGCAATCAGCCCCAGCATTTT.

V gene TRBV5-5 combines with J gene TRBJ2-5, with 14 bases aligning to TRBD2. V shed 5 bases and J 2 bases; nucleotides not matched to a gene: 8. The CDR3 sequence is 17 residues long. Germline-derived CDR1 and CDR2 are SGHKS and YYEKEE (reference sequence). The CDR3 sequence: CASSRGLAGDGQETQYF. In nucleotides, the CDR3 is TGTGCCAGCAGTCGGGGACTAGCGGGAGATGGGCAAGAGACCCAGTACTTC.

Note on this clonotype: Since a much larger clone is just one base distant, this may be a read error. CDR3 in amino acids: CASSSLPLGTNTEAFF. In DNA, the CDR3 is TGTGCCAGCAGTTCACTCCCACTGGGGACGAACACTGAAGCTTTCTTT. V usage is TRBV12-3 or TRBV12-4 and J usage is TRBJ1-1; a weak D match, TRBD1 (5 bases). The CDR3 extends over 16 amino acids. V was cut by 4 bases and J by 1 base, with 16 bases left in between.

The gene calls are TRBV5-4 and TRBJ1-2; tentative D call: TRBD1 (5 bases). Trimming took 1 base from V and 4 from J, leaving 14 bases between them. Germline CDR1 and CDR2: SGHNT and YYREEE (reference sequence). The CDR3 covers 15 residues. The CDR3 here is CASSLSPGGTYGYTF. In DNA form, the CDR3 reads TGTGCCAGCAGCTTGTCCCCTGGGGGAACCTATGGCTACACCTTC.